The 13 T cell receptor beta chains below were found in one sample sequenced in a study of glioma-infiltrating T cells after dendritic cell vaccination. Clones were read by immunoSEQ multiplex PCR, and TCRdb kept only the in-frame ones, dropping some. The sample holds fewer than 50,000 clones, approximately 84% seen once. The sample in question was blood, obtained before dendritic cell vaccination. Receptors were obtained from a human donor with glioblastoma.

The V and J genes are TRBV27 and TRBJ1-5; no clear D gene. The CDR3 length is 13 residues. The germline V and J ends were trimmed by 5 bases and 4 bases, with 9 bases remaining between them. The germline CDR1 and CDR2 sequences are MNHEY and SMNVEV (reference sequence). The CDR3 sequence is CASSNTANQPQHF. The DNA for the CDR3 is TGTGCCAGCAGTAACACAGCAAATCAGCCCCAGCATTTT.

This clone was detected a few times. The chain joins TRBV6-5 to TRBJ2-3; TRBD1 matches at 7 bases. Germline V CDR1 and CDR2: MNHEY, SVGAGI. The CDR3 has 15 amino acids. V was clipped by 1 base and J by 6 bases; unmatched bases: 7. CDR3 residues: CASSYFRQGGDTQYF. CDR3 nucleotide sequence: TGTGCCAGCAGTTACTTTAGACAGGGTGGTGATACGCAGTATTTT.

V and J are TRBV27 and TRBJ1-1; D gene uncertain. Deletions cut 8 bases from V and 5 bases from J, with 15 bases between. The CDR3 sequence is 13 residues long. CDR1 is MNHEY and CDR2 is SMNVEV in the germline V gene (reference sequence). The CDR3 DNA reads TGTGCCAGCCGCGTCGGGGAGATTACTGAAGCTTTCTTT. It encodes CASRVGEITEAFF.

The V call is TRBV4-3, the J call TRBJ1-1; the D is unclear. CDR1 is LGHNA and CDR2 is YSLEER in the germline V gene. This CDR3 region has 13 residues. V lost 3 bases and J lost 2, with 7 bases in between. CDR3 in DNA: TGCGCCAGCAGCCAGGAGATAAACACTGAAGCTTTCTTT. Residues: CASSQEINTEAFF.

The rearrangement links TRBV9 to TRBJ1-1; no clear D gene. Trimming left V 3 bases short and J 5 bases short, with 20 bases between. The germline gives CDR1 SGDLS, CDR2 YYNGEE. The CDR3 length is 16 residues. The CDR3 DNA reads TGTGCCAGCAGCGGAGTGGTGTCTCCCAGCGGGACTGAAGCTTTCTTT. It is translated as CASSGVVSPSGTEAFF.

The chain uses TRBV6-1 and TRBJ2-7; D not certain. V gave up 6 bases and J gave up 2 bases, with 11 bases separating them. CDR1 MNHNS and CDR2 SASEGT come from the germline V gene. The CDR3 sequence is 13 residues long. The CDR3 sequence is CASRGEPTYEQYF. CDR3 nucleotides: TGTGCCAGCAGAGGAGAACCTACCTACGAGCAGTACTTC.

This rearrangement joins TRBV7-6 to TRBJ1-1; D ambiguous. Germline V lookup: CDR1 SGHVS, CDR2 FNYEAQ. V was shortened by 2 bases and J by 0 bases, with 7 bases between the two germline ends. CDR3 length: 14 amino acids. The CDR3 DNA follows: TGTGCCAGCAGCTTAACGGGGATGAACACTGAAGCTTTCTTT. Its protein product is CASSLTGMNTEAFF.

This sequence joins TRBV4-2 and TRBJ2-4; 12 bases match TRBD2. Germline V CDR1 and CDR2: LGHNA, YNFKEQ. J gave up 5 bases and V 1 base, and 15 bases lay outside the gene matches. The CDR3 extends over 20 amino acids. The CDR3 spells CASSQVWASGGARLENIQYF. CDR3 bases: TGTGCCAGCAGCCAAGTCTGGGCTAGCGGGGGGGCTCGTTTGGAAAACATTCAGTACTTC.

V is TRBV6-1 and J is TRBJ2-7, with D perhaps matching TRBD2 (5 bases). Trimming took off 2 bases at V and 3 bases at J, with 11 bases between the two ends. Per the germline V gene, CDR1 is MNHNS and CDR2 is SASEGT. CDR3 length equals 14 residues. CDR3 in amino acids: CASSESRELYEQYF. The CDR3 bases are TGTGCCAGCAGTGAATCGAGGGAGCTCTACGAGCAGTACTTC.

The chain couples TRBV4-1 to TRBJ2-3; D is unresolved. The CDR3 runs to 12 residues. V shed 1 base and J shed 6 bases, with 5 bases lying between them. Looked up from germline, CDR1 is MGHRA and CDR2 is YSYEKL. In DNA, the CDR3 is TGCGCCAGCAGCCAAGTTATGGATACGCAGTATTTT. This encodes CASSQVMDTQYF.

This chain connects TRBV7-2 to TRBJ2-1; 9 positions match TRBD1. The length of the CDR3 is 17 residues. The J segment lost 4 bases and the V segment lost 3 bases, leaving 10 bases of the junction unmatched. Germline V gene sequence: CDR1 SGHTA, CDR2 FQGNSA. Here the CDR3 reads CASSFFPGQGIYNEQFF. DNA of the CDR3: TGTGCCAGCAGCTTCTTCCCGGGACAGGGCATATACAATGAGCAGTTCTTC. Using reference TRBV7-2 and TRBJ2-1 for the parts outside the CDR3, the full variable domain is GAGVSQSPSNKVTEKGKDVELRCDPISGHTALYWYRQSLGQGLEFLIYFQGNSAPDKSGLPSDRFSAERTGGSVSTLTIQRTQQEDSAVYLCASSFFPGQGIYNEQFFGPGTRLTVL.

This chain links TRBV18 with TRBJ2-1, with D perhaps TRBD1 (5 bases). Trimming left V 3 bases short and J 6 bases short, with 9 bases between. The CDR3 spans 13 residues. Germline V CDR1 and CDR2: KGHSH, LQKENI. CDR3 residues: CASSPDSFNEQFF. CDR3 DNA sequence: TGTGCCAGCTCACCCGACAGTTTCAATGAGCAGTTCTTC.

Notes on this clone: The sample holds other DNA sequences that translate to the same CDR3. The CDR3 nucleotides read TGTGCCAGCAGTCTCGACAGGGACACCTATAATTCACCCCTCCACTTT. It translates to CASSLDRDTYNSPLHF. The chain employs TRBV28 and TRBJ1-6; 7 nucleotides agree with TRBD1. V shed 5 bases, J shed 2 bases, and the junction held 6 bases outside the gene matches. Germline CDR1 MDHEN, CDR2 SYDVKM. The CDR3 is made up of 16 amino acids.